A single T cell receptor (beta chain) is shown here with its context. Looked up from germline, CDR1 is MDHEN and CDR2 is SYDVKM. This CDR3 is built from 16 residues. The ends were cut back, 5 bases at V and 5 bases at J, with 16 bases in the middle. This specimen belongs to a study of T cell changes during pregnancy in multiple sclerosis. The method was immunoSEQ multiplex PCR; TCRdb's version includes in-frame clones alone and lacks a portion of them. The data show 45,000 to 60,000 clones, 85% to 95% seen once. This receptor was obtained from a female donor with multiple sclerosis, enrolled in a pregnancy study. The source material was CD4+ T cells from peripheral blood mononuclear cells, sampled in the third trimester of pregnancy. The genes are TRBV28 and TRBJ1-6; D is possibly TRBD1 (6 bases). The CDR3 protein is CASSQQGLGNNSPLHF. The CDR3 nucleotides read TGTGCCAGCAGTCAACAGGGCTTAGGAAATAATTCACCCCTCCACTTT. Variable domain in full (rest from reference TRBV28 and TRBJ1-6): DVKVTQSSRYLVKRTGEKVFLECVQDMDHENMFWYRQDPGLGLRLIYFSYDVKMKEKGDIPEGYSVSREKKERFSLILESASTNQTSMYLCASSQQGLGNNSPLHFGNGTRLTVT.